This TCR beta chain stems from a study of blood T cell repertoires in COVID-19. Background on the study: Acute-phase and convalescent COVID-19 samples originated in the United States, Italy and Spain. T cells, B-cell-depleted T cells, or PBMCs supplied cDNA or gDNA.

Source study methods: Estimation of nucleated cell counts relied on the amplification of reference gene primers. The table came from immunoSEQ multiplex PCR; TCRdb's copy has only in-frame clones and leaves some out. The D gene and trimming were derived from the DNA, and the V and J assignments and clone size from that table. The sample carries 65,000 or so clones, roughly nine tenths recorded once. A single count supports this clone. Germline assignment: CDR1 LNHDA and CDR2 SQIVND (reference sequence). V gave up 3 bases and J gave up 0 bases, with 14 bases separating them. CDR3 size: 16 residues. This sequence originates from a human donor with acute or convalescent COVID-19. The donor label of this sample is uncertain. Source material: peripheral blood. V and J are TRBV19 and TRBJ1-2; no reliable D call. CDR3 in DNA: TGTGCCAGTAGTATCGAGGTTTCTTTCGCTAACTATGGCTACACCTTC. Translated: CASSIEVSFANYGYTF.